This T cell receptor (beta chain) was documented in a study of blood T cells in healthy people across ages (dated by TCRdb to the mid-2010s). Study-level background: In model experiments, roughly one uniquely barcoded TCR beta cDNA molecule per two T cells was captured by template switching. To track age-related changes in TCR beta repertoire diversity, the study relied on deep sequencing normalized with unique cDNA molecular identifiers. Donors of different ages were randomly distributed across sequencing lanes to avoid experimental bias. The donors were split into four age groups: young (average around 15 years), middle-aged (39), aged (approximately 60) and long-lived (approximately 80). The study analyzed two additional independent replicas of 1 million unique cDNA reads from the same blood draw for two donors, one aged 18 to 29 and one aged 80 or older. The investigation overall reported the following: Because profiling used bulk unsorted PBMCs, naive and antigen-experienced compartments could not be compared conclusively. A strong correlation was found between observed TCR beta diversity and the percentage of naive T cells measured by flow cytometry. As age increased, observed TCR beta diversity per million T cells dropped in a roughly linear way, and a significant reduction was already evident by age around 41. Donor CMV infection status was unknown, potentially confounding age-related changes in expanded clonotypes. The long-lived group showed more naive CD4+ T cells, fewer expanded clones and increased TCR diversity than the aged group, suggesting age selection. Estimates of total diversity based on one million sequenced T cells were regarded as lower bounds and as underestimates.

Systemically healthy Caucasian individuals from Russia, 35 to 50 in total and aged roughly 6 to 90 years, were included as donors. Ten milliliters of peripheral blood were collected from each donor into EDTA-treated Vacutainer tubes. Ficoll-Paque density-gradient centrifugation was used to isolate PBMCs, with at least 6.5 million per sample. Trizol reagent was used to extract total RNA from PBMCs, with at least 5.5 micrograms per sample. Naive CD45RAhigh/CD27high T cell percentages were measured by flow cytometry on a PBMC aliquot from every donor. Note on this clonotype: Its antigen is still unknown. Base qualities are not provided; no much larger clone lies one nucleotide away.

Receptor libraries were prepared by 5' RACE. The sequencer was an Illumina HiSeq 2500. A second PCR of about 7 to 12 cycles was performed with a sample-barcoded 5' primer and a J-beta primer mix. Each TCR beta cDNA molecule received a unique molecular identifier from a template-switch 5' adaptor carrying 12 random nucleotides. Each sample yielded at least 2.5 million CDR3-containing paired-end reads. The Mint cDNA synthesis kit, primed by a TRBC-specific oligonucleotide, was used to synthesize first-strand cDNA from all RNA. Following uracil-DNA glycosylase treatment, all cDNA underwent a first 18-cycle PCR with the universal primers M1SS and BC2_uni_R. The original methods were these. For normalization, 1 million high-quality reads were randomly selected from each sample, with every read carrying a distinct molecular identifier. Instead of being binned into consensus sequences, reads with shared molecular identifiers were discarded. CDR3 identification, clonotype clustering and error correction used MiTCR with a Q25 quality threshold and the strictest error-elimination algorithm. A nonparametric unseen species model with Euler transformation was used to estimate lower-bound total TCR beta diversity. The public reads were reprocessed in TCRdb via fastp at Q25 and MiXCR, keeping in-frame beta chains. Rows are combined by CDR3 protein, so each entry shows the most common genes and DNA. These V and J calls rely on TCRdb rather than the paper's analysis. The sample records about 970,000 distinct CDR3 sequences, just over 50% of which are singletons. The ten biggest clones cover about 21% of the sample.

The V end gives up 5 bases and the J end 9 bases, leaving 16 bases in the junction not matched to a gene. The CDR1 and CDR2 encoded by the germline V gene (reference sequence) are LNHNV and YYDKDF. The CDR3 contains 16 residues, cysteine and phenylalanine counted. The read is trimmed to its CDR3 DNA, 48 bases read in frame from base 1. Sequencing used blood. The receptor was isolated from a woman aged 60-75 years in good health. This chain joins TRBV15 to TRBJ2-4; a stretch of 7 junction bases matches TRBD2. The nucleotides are TGTGCCACCAGCGGGAGGGGAGTCGAAATGGACGGCATTCAGTACTTC. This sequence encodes CATSGRGVEMDGIQYF.